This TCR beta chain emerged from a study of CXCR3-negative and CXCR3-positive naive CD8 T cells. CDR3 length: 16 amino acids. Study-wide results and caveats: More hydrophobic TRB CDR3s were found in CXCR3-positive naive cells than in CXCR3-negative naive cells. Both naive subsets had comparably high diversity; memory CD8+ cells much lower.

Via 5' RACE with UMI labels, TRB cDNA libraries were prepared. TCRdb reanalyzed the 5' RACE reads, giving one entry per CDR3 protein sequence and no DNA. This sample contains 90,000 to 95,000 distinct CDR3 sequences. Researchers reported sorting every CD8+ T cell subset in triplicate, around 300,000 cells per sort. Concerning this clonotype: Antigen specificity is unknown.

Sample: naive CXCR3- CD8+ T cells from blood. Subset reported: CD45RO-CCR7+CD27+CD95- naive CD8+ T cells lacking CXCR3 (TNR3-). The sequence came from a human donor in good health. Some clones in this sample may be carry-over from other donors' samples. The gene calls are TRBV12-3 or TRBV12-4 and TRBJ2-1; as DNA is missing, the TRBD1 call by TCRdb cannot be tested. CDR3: CASSPLGQGMHNEQFF.